Listed below are T cell receptor beta chains from one sample, sequenced in a study of CD8 T cells in Susac syndrome. TCRdb redid the calling of the immunoSEQ multiplex PCR reads with MiXCR, one entry per CDR3 protein. The sample has around 110,000 distinct CDR3 sequences; around 94% are singletons. The sample comprised CD8+ T cells from PBMCs. Receptors were obtained from a human donor with Susac syndrome. Both conserved end residues are part of each CDR3. The order of the fields is V gene, D gene, J gene, clone size, CDR3 DNA, CDR3 protein. A D gene is named only where the DNA matches it firmly. Clone size appears in some rows only: once, few, many, or a class for an expanded clone.

v_gene: TRBV6-5; d_gene: NA; j_gene: TRBJ2-5; abundance: NA; CDR3nt: TGTGCCAGTCGAGGCCCAGGATCCCAAGAGACCCAGTACTTC; CDR3aa: CASRGPGSQETQYF
v_gene: TRBV6-6; d_gene: NA; j_gene: TRBJ1-2; abundance: NA; CDR3nt: TGTGCCAGCAGTGGCCACCCCGGGGAGGGTCGGTATGGCTACACCTTC; CDR3aa: CASSGHPGEGRYGYTF
v_gene: TRBV11-2; d_gene: TRBD2; j_gene: TRBJ2-7; abundance: NA; CDR3nt: TGTGCCAGCAGCTTGGGACTAGGAGGCTACGAGCAGTACTTC; CDR3aa: CASSLGLGGYEQYF
v_gene: TRBV29-1; d_gene: NA; j_gene: TRBJ1-2; abundance: NA; CDR3nt: TGCAGCGTTGAAGAAACCAGAGACAGAGCTAACTATGGCTACACCTTC; CDR3aa: CSVEETRDRANYGYTF
v_gene: TRBV4-1; d_gene: NA; j_gene: TRBJ2-5; abundance: NA; CDR3nt: TGCGCCAGCAGCCAAGAAACAGGGCACGCGTTGGAGACCCAGTACTTC; CDR3aa: CASSQETGHALETQYF
v_gene: TRBV7-8; d_gene: NA; j_gene: TRBJ2-1; abundance: NA; CDR3nt: TGTGCCAGCAGCTTAGCGGTAGGGGGAGGCGATGAGCAGTTCTTC; CDR3aa: CASSLAVGGGDEQFF
v_gene: TRBV6-1; d_gene: TRBD1; j_gene: TRBJ2-5; abundance: NA; CDR3nt: TGTGCCAGCAGTGGATTGGACAGGGCGACCAGCGAGACCCAGTACTTC; CDR3aa: CASSGLDRATSETQYF
v_gene: TRBV11-2; d_gene: NA; j_gene: TRBJ2-1; abundance: once; CDR3nt: TGTGCCAGCAGCCCGCCCCATGAGCAGTTCTTC; CDR3aa: CASSPPHEQFF
v_gene: TRBV7-9; d_gene: TRBD1; j_gene: TRBJ1-1; abundance: NA; CDR3nt: TGTGCCAGCAGTCCGACAGGGGGCACTGAAGCTTTCTTT; CDR3aa: CASSPTGGTEAFF
v_gene: TRBV11-3; d_gene: NA; j_gene: TRBJ2-1; abundance: NA; CDR3nt: TGTGCCAGCAGTTTTGCGGGCTTAAACAATGAGCAGTTCTTC; CDR3aa: CASSFAGLNNEQFF
v_gene: TRBV11-2; d_gene: NA; j_gene: TRBJ2-7; abundance: once; CDR3nt: TGTGCCAGCAGCGCGCGGGCCTCGGCCCTCTCCTACGAGCAGTACTTC; CDR3aa: CASSARASALSYEQYF
v_gene: TRBV4-2; d_gene: TRBD1; j_gene: TRBJ2-7; abundance: NA; CDR3nt: TGTGCCAGCAGCCAAGATCCGACAGGGATGTCCTACGAGCAGTACTTC; CDR3aa: CASSQDPTGMSYEQYF
v_gene: TRBV12-3/TRBV12-4; d_gene: NA; j_gene: TRBJ1-2; abundance: NA; CDR3nt: TGTGCCAGCAGTTTTTCGATTGGGGCAGGGGCTGGCTACACCTTC; CDR3aa: CASSFSIGAGAGYTF
v_gene: TRBV13; d_gene: NA; j_gene: TRBJ1-6; abundance: NA; CDR3nt: TGTGCCAGCAGCTTAGGGACGATTTCACCCCTCCACTTT; CDR3aa: CASSLGTISPLHF
v_gene: TRBV6-2/TRBV6-3; d_gene: TRBD1; j_gene: TRBJ1-1; abundance: NA; CDR3nt: TGTGCCAGCAGTAAAGGGACAGGGAGAACTGAAGCTTTCTTT; CDR3aa: CASSKGTGRTEAFF
v_gene: TRBV6-1; d_gene: NA; j_gene: TRBJ2-3; abundance: NA; CDR3nt: TGTGCCAGCAGTGAATCGATTGGGGGCACAGATACGCAGTATTTT; CDR3aa: CASSESIGGTDTQYF
v_gene: TRBV13; d_gene: TRBD1; j_gene: TRBJ2-5; abundance: NA; CDR3nt: TGTGCCAGCAGCCCCCGGACAGGCGGCGTGGAGACCCAGTACTTC; CDR3aa: CASSPRTGGVETQYF
v_gene: TRBV27; d_gene: NA; j_gene: TRBJ1-2; abundance: NA; CDR3nt: TGTGCCAGCAGTATCCTACCGGGTCCGGCCTCGGGTGGCTACACCTTC; CDR3aa: CASSILPGPASGGYTF
v_gene: TRBV20-1; d_gene: TRBD1; j_gene: TRBJ1-1; abundance: few; CDR3nt: TGCAGTGCTAGGACAGGGATGAACACTGAAGCTTTCTTT; CDR3aa: CSARTGMNTEAFF
v_gene: TRBV6-1; d_gene: NA; j_gene: TRBJ1-2; abundance: NA; CDR3nt: TGTGCCAGTTCGGGAAACTCAGGCTACACCTTC; CDR3aa: CASSGNSGYTF
v_gene: TRBV5-6; d_gene: NA; j_gene: TRBJ2-5; abundance: medium-sized; CDR3nt: TGTGCCAGCAGCTTGTCGGAGACCCAGTACTTC; CDR3aa: CASSLSETQYF
v_gene: TRBV29-1; d_gene: TRBD2; j_gene: TRBJ2-5; abundance: NA; CDR3nt: TGCAGCGCTGAGCCGGGCGGGGGAGTTGGGCAGTACTTC; CDR3aa: CSAEPGGGVGQYF